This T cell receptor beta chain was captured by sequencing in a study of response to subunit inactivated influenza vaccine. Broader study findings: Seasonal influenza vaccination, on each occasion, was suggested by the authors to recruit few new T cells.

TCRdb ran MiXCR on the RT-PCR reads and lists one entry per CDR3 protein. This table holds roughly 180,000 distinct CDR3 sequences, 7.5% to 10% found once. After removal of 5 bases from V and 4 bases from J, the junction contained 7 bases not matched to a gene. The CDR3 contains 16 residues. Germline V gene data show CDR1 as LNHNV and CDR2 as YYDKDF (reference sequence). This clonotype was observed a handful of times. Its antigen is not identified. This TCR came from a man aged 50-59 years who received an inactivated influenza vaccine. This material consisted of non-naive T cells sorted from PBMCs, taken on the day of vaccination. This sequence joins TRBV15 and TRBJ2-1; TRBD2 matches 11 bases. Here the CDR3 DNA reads TGTGCCACCAGCCGACCGGGACTAGCGGCGTACAATGAGCAGTTCTTC. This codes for CATSRPGLAAYNEQFF.